A single sample is the source of the 23 T cell receptor beta chains below, sequenced in a study of T cells in Graves' hyperthyroidism and ophthalmopathy. Researchers amplified the TCR beta CDR3 regions from RNA transcripts. A set of HTBI primers served as the primers for a first-round RT-PCR of the TCR CDR3. TCRdb reprocessed the multiplex PCR reads with MiXCR, giving one entry per CDR3 protein. The top ten hold less than 15% of the sample, which has over 350,000 distinct CDR3 sequences, 14% to 15% seen once. Sequencing used blood. The origin of the receptors is a man aged 18 to 29 with Graves' ophthalmopathy.

Concerning this clonotype itself: A clone one base away is much larger, so this may be a read error. The rearrangement joins TRBV7-2 to TRBJ1-2; D is unclear. CDR1 SGHTA and CDR2 FQGNSA come from the germline V gene. CDR3 length: 14 residues. DNA for the CDR3: TGTGCCAGCAGCCCCTCGGGAGCTAACTCTGGCTACACCTTC. Translating it yields CASSPSGANSGYTF. Full variable domain (rest looked up from reference TRBV7-2 and TRBJ1-2): GAGVSQSPSNKVTEKGKDVELRCDPISGHTALYWYRQSLGQGLEFLIYFQGNSAPDKSGLPSDRFSAERTGGSVSTLTIQRTQQEDSAVYLCASSPSGANSGYTFGSGTRLTVV.

This clonotype was picked up a small number of times. The chain couples TRBV6-1 to TRBJ2-1, with D maybe TRBD2 (6 bases). Germline V gene lookup returns CDR1 MNHNS and CDR2 SASEGT. This CDR3 contains 16 residues. V gave up 3 bases and J gave up 2 bases, with 14 bases separating them. The CDR3 protein is CASSEELALAYNEQFF. In DNA form, the CDR3 reads TGTGCCAGCAGTGAGGAACTAGCCCTTGCCTACAATGAGCAGTTCTTC.

The table lists this clonotype with many counts. V is TRBV11-3 and J is TRBJ1-1; a possible D gene is TRBD1 (5 bases). Per the germline V gene, CDR1 is SGHNT and CDR2 is YENEEA. Trimming stripped 0 bases from V and 7 bases from J, with 12 bases between. This CDR3 contains 14 residues. CDR3 sequence reads: CASSLDWWGIEAFF. CDR3 bases: TGTGCCAGCAGCTTAGATTGGTGGGGGATTGAAGCTTTCTTT.

The CDR3 nucleotides read TGTGCCAGCTCACCAATTAATTACCCAGGGTTTTACTATGGCTACACCTTC. This sequence encodes CASSPINYPGFYYGYTF. The J gene is TRBJ1-2, the V gene TRBV18; D might be TRBD1 (5 bases). There are 17 residues in the CDR3. The germline V gene has CDR1 KGHSH and CDR2 LQKENI. Trimming shortened V by 2 bases and J by 3 bases, and 19 bases separated the two germline ends.

This sequence joins TRBV6-5 and TRBJ1-6, with TRBD1 matching over 7 bases. CDR3 length: 14 amino acids. The germline CDR1 and CDR2 sequences are MNHEY and SVGAGI. V lost 0 bases and J lost 8; bases outside the gene matches: 1. CDR3 bases: TGTGCCAGCAGTTACTCCGACAGGGATTCACCCCTCCACTTT. Residues: CASSYSDRDSPLHF.

This clonotype was observed at least ten times. The V call is TRBV5-1, the J call TRBJ1-1; no reliable D call. The CDR3 runs to 13 residues. V shed 7 bases and J shed 0 bases, with 10 bases lying between them. From germline, CDR1 is SGHRS and CDR2 YFSETQ. The CDR3 bases are TGCGCCAGCCGCGGCGGACTGAACACTGAAGCTTTCTTT. Its translation is CASRGGLNTEAFF.

In its sample, this clonotype was seen many times. V gene TRBV12-3 or TRBV12-4 combines with J gene TRBJ2-7; D possibly corresponds to TRBD2 (7 bases). This CDR3 spans 17 amino acids. V lost 5 bases and J 2 bases, leaving 22 bases between the germline ends. The CDR3 DNA is TGTGCCAGCAGTATACCTCTTGTAGGGGGGGGGACCTACGAGCAGTACTTC. Encoded protein: CASSIPLVGGGTYEQYF.

This clonotype was counted ten times or more. This rearrangement joins TRBV7-9 to TRBJ2-5; 8 nucleotides match TRBD1. The CDR3 extends over 15 amino acids. J lost 5 bases, V lost 5 bases, and 10 bases had no gene match. Per germline, CDR1 SEHNR and CDR2 FQNEAQ (reference sequence). The chain's CDR3 is CASSQGQGAKETQYF. DNA of the CDR3: TGTGCCAGCAGCCAAGGGCAGGGGGCTAAGGAGACCCAGTACTTC.

This clonotype has at least ten counts. The rearrangement joins TRBV28 to TRBJ1-2; D possibly corresponds to TRBD1 (6 bases). CDR3 size: 16 residues. Germline V gene sequence: CDR1 MDHEN, CDR2 SYDVKM. Trimming removed 1 base at V and 2 bases at J, with 14 bases between. The CDR3 here is CASSLSVPQGNYGYTF. CDR3 nucleotides: TGTGCCAGCAGTTTATCCGTACCCCAGGGGAACTATGGCTACACCTTC.

The chain joins TRBV19 to TRBJ1-2; TRBD1 matches 9 bases. V trimming: 0 bases; J trimming: 6 bases; junction bases outside the gene matches: 8. CDR3 length equals 16 residues. Germline loops: CDR1 LNHDA, CDR2 SQIVND (reference sequence). This chain's CDR3 is CASSIEVGQGNDGYTF. CDR3 nucleotide sequence: TGTGCCAGTAGTATAGAGGTGGGACAGGGAAACGATGGCTACACCTTC.

This clonotype has ten or more counts. The CDR3 coding sequence is TGTGCCAGCAGTTTAAGCGGGAGACGCGAGCAGTACTTC. This sequence encodes CASSLSGRREQYF. The J gene is TRBJ2-7, the V gene TRBV6-1; 8 bases agree with TRBD2. Trimming at V came to 5 bases and at J to 6 bases, leaving 6 bases not matched to a gene. The CDR3 has 13 amino acids. Germline lookup yields CDR1 MNHNS and CDR2 SASEGT.

This chain's CDR3 is CASNRGRNTEAFF. The DNA for the CDR3 is TGTGCCAGCAACCGGGGGCGGAACACTGAAGCTTTCTTT. The gene calls are TRBV12-3 or TRBV12-4 and TRBJ1-1; maybe TRBD1 (6 bases). This CDR3 has 13 amino acids. V lost 7 bases, J lost 1 base, and 10 bases lay in between.

This clonotype was seen at least ten times. The V call is TRBV6-5, the J call TRBJ2-5, with 8 bases fitting TRBD2. Germline assignment: CDR1 MNHEY and CDR2 SVGAGI. The CDR3 runs 16 residues. Trimming at V came to 1 base and at J to 1 base, leaving 5 bases not matched to a gene. The CDR3 sequence: CASSYWGSGTQETQYF. The DNA of the CDR3 is TGTGCCAGCAGTTACTGGGGTAGCGGGACCCAAGAGACCCAGTACTTC.

Many counts were recorded for this clonotype. The chain joins TRBV7-9 to TRBJ1-5, with D maybe TRBD1 (5 bases). Trimming cost V 5 bases and J 7 bases, with 12 bases left between them. Germline-derived CDR1 and CDR2 are SEHNR and FQNEAQ (reference sequence). This CDR3 is 13 amino acids long. The CDR3 DNA follows: TGTGCCAGCAGCCAATCCACAGGACAGCCCCAGCATTTT. Its translation is CASSQSTGQPQHF.

The chain combines TRBV7-9 with TRBJ2-5; 7 nucleotides match TRBD2. The CDR3 sequence is 16 residues long. The germline V gene encodes CDR1 SEHNR and CDR2 FQNEAQ (reference sequence). V was pared by 8 bases and J by 2 bases, with 14 bases of the junction left unmatched. Here the CDR3 DNA reads TGTGCCAGCGACTACACGCGCGGGGAGGGTCAAGAGACCCAGTACTTC. It yields the protein CASDYTRGEGQETQYF.

Ten or more counts support this clonotype. This chain connects TRBV12-3 or TRBV12-4 to TRBJ2-3, with TRBD1 matching over 10 bases. The CDR3 runs 18 residues. The trim removed 3 bases at V and 3 bases at J, leaving 12 bases unmatched. The CDR3 protein is CASSLYWSQDRGTDTQYF. The CDR3 nucleotides are TGTGCCAGCAGTTTGTATTGGAGTCAGGACAGGGGGACAGATACGCAGTATTTT.

In this sample, this clonotype turned up a few times. The genes are TRBV9 and TRBJ2-3, with unresolved D. CDR3 length: 16 residues. Germline CDR1 SGDLS, CDR2 YYNGEE. V was clipped by 0 bases and J by 0 bases, with 11 bases between them. The CDR3 reads CASSVDPTESTDTQYF. Here the CDR3 DNA reads TGTGCCAGCAGCGTAGACCCGACCGAGAGCACAGATACGCAGTATTTT. The entire variable domain, with the rest obtained from reference TRBV9 and TRBJ2-3, is as follows: DSGVTQTPKHLITATGQRVTLRCSPRSGDLSVYWYQQSLDQGLQFLIQYYNGEERAKGNILERFSAQQFPDLHSELNLSSLELGDSALYFCASSVDPTESTDTQYFGPGTRLTVL.

The chain combines TRBV20-1 with TRBJ1-2, with 10 bases identical to TRBD1. The germline gives CDR1 DFQATT, CDR2 SNEGSKA (reference sequence). With 4 bases clipped from V and 2 bases from J, the junction kept 7 bases outside the gene matches. The CDR3 extends over 15 amino acids. CDR3 residues: CSATTGQGENYGYTF. In DNA form, the CDR3 reads TGCAGTGCTACTACCGGACAGGGGGAGAACTATGGCTACACCTTC.

V usage is TRBV4-1 and J usage is TRBJ1-5; no firm D call. The germline gives CDR1 MGHRA, CDR2 YSYEKL. The V gene lost 4 bases and the J gene lost 0 bases, with 10 bases spanning the gap. CDR3 length: 15 amino acids. Here the CDR3 reads CASSLRAVSNQPQHF. DNA for the CDR3: TGCGCCAGCAGCCTCAGAGCTGTTAGCAATCAGCCCCAGCATTTT.

This clonotype was detected ten times or more. The CDR3: CASSLVLAPLGAYEQYF. The CDR3 nucleotides read TGTGCCAGCAGTTTGGTCCTAGCCCCGTTGGGGGCCTACGAGCAGTACTTC. The chain is built from TRBV12-3 or TRBV12-4 and TRBJ2-7; D may be TRBD1 or TRBD2 (5 bases each). The V end was cut by 3 bases, the J end by 2 bases, with 20 bases between. This CDR3 has 17 amino acids.

The chain has TRBV4-1 and TRBJ2-5; D call uncertain. V lost 4 bases, J lost 5 bases, and 11 bases lay in between. Germline-derived CDR1 and CDR2 are MGHRA and YSYEKL. The CDR3 is 13 amino acids. The CDR3 coding sequence is TGCGCCAGCAGCCTGGGAAGTTGGGAGACCCAGTACTTC. Residues: CASSLGSWETQYF.

This clonotype has a count of ten or more. The gene calls are TRBV29-1 and TRBJ1-1; a possible D gene is TRBD1 (5 bases). CDR3 size: 14 residues. Per germline, CDR1 SQVTM and CDR2 ANQGSEA. V lost 7 bases and J 3 bases, leaving 18 bases between the germline ends. The CDR3 loop is CSARRGYGDTEAFF. In DNA form, the CDR3 reads TGCAGCGCCCGGCGGGGGTACGGGGACACTGAAGCTTTCTTT.

In its sample, this clonotype was seen a few times. The CDR3 is CAWSVGRTANYGYTF. The CDR3 coding sequence is TGTGCCTGGAGTGTAGGGCGGACCGCTAACTATGGCTACACCTTC. This chain uses TRBV30 with TRBJ1-2; unclear D gene. Between the trimmed V and J ends, which lost 0 bases and 0 bases, there was a span of 11 bases. The CDR3 extends over 15 amino acids. Germline CDR1 reads GTSNPN; CDR2 reads SVGIG (reference sequence).